The T cell receptor (beta chain) described here comes from a study of T cell changes during pregnancy in multiple sclerosis. The germline V gene has CDR1 SGHVS and CDR2 FQNEAQ. This CDR3 region has 18 residues. V lost 1 base, J lost 0 bases, and 5 bases stayed unmatched. TCRdb keeps only in-frame clones here, not all; method: immunoSEQ multiplex PCR. Of more than 55,000 clones in the sample, 80% to 95% were seen once. The source material was peripheral blood, sampled in the first trimester of pregnancy. The TCR comes from a female donor with multiple sclerosis, enrolled in a pregnancy study. The chain has TRBV7-8 and TRBJ2-7; 14 positions agree with TRBD2. The CDR3: CASSLEGLAGASSYEQYF. CDR3 DNA: TGTGCCAGCAGCTTAGAGGGACTAGCGGGGGCCTCCTCCTACGAGCAGTACTTC.